These 27 T cell receptor beta chains were all obtained from the same sample, sequenced in a study of vaccination effects on CD4 cells after COVID-19. Which antigens these TCRs recognize remains unknown. Repertoires were generated with immunoSEQ multiplex PCR, while TCRdb's copy carries only in-frame clones and drops some. There are over 25,000 clones in the sample; over 75% occur only once, and 5.5% to 7.5% lies in the top ten. Sequencing in the ViraFEST assay came after antigen-specific CD4+ T cells had been expanded with viral peptide pools, which were used to stimulate PBMC. Subsequent to approximately 9 days of culture, CD4+ T cells were isolated. Each participant was given two doses of one vaccine (BNT162b2 or mRNA-1273). The specimen comprised CD4+ T cells from PBMCs cultured with SARS-CoV-2 spike peptides, sampled after COVID-19 vaccination. Receptors originate from a human donor who received a COVID-19 vaccine. Some clones in this sample may be carry-over from other donors' samples.

The chain uses TRBV12-2 and TRBJ1-6. TRBV12-2 has pseudogene status. The CDR3 covers 13 residues. CDR3 DNA sequence: TGTGCAAGTCGCTCTTCCCGGGAGAACGTGCTCCACTTT. Protein product: CASRSSRENVLHF.

The V gene is TRBV10-2, the J gene TRBJ2-7; the match to TRBD2 covers 8 bases. V was pared by 3 bases and J by 6 bases, with 10 bases of the junction left unmatched. CDR1 WSHSY and CDR2 SAAADI come from the germline V gene. The CDR3 is 15 residues long. The CDR3 nucleotides read TGCGCCAGCAGTGAACTCGGACTAGCAGTAGGCGAGCAGTACGTC. Translating it yields CASSELGLAVGEQYV.

The CDR3 here is CARSKDRVGEKLFF. Written as DNA, the CDR3 is TGTGCCAGAAGCAAGGACAGGGTCGGGGAAAAACTGTTTTTT. This chain joins TRBV5-3 and TRBJ1-4, with 8 bases fitting TRBD1. TRBV5-3 is marked as an open reading frame, function uncertain. Losses at the gene ends were 4 bases for V and 8 bases for J; bases not matched to a gene: 7. There are 14 residues in the CDR3.

The V call is TRBV11-2, the J call TRBJ1-1; 10 nucleotides line up with TRBD1. There are 16 residues in the CDR3. Germline CDR1 is SGHAT and CDR2 is FQNNGV. With 5 bases clipped from V and 4 bases from J, the junction kept 10 bases outside the gene matches. DNA of the CDR3: TGTGCCAGCAGCACAGGACAGGGGGATTTCGGCACTGAAGCTTTCTTT. It yields the protein CASSTGQGDFGTEAFF.

CDR3 loop: CASSPSGGLGETQYF. As DNA, the CDR3 is TGTGCCAGCAGCCCCAGCGGGGGGTTGGGAGAGACCCAGTACTTC. The chain links TRBV7-3 to TRBJ2-5; the match to TRBD2 covers 9 bases. Germline assignment: CDR1 SGHTA and CDR2 FQGTGA. V trimming: 5 bases; J trimming: 4 bases; junction bases outside the gene matches: 8. This CDR3 region has 15 residues.

V usage is TRBV3-1 (or the pseudogene TRBV3-2) and J usage is TRBJ2-3; 7 bases are a match to TRBD2. The CDR3 has 15 amino acids. Trimming at V came to 4 bases and at J to 3 bases, leaving 7 bases not matched to a gene. The germline V gene encodes CDR1 LGHDT and CDR2 YNNKEL (reference sequence). The CDR3 loop is CASSRGGGRTDTQYF. The CDR3 coding sequence is TGTGCCAGCAGCCGAGGCGGGGGTCGGACAGATACGCAGTATTTT.

The chain recombines TRBV5-6 with TRBJ2-2; perhaps TRBD1 as D (6 bases). In germline, CDR1 is SGHDT, CDR2 YYEEEE. The CDR3 contains 15 residues. V was clipped by 2 bases and J by 8 bases, with 16 bases between them. The CDR3 DNA reads TGTGCCAGCAGCTTCACCCAGGGACATTTGGGGGAGCTGTTTTTT. This sequence encodes CASSFTQGHLGELFF. The full variable domain, rest sourced from reference TRBV5-6 and TRBJ2-2, is DAGVTQSPTHLIKTRGQQVTLRCSPKSGHDTVSWYQQALGQGPQFIFQYYEEEERQRGNFPDRFSGHQFPNYSSELNVNALLLGDSALYLCASSFTQGHLGELFFGEGSRLTVL.

V is TRBV5-5 and J is TRBJ1-1, with TRBD1 matching over 8 bases. V lost 4 bases, J lost 0 bases, and 2 bases stayed unmatched. The length of the CDR3 is 14 residues. Per the germline V gene, CDR1 is SGHKS and CDR2 is YYEKEE (reference sequence). The CDR3 coding sequence is TGTGCCAGCAGCGTGGGACAGGTGAACACTGAAGCTTTCTTT. The encoded protein is CASSVGQVNTEAFF.

The chain couples TRBV19 to TRBJ2-3; unclear D gene. The CDR3 has 16 amino acids. The V and J ends lost 5 bases and 1 base respectively, with 16 bases between them. CDR1 is LNHDA, CDR2 SQIVND, per germline (reference sequence). DNA of the CDR3: TGTGCCAGTAGTCCCCGAGGCTCCCTTGGCACAGATACGCAGTATTTT. Amino acids: CASSPRGSLGTDTQYF. The entire variable domain, with the rest obtained from reference TRBV19 and TRBJ2-3, is as follows: DGGITQSPKYLFRKEGQNVTLSCEQNLNHDAMYWYRQDPGQGLRLIYYSQIVNDFQKGDIAEGYSVSREKKESFPLTVTSAQKNPTAFYLCASSPRGSLGTDTQYFGPGTRLTVL.

V and J are TRBV24-1 and TRBJ2-3, with D uncertain. Germline CDR1 KGHDR, CDR2 SFDVKD. V lost 7 bases and J lost 4, with 8 bases in between. The CDR3 covers 12 residues. CDR3 sequence: CATRSTADTQYF. The CDR3 region has the DNA TGTGCCACCAGGAGTACGGCAGATACGCAGTATTTT.

The J gene is TRBJ1-6, the V gene TRBV4-1; 10 positions match TRBD1. After removal of 4 bases from V and 8 bases from J, the junction contained 5 bases not matched to a gene. The CDR3 spans 15 residues. Germline CDR1 and CDR2: MGHRA and YSYEKL. CDR3 in DNA: TGCGCCAGCAGCCGAGGACAGGGGGTTTATTCACCCCTCCACTTT. It yields the protein CASSRGQGVYSPLHF.

The rearrangement uses TRBV5-1 and TRBJ2-5; possibly TRBD2 for D (6 bases). V lost 0 bases and J 1 base, leaving 10 bases between the germline ends. The CDR3 runs to 15 residues. The germline V gene encodes CDR1 SGHRS and CDR2 YFSETQ. The CDR3 DNA reads TGCGCCAGCAGCTTGGGGGGGAGGCTCCAAGAGACCCAGTACTTC. This encodes CASSLGGRLQETQYF.

The chain recombines TRBV10-3 with TRBJ2-1; 8 bases fit TRBD1. This CDR3 comprises 13 residues. Germline lookup yields CDR1 ENHRY and CDR2 SYGVKD. V was clipped by 6 bases and J by 7 bases; unmatched bases: 5. CDR3 protein: CAISQQGANEQFF. The CDR3 nucleotides read TGTGCCATCAGCCAGCAGGGGGCGAATGAGCAGTTCTTC.

This clone was detected once. The chain has TRBV4-3 and TRBJ2-3; no firm D call. The V and J ends lost 0 bases and 0 bases respectively, with 10 bases between them. Looked up from germline, CDR1 is LGHNA and CDR2 is YSLEER. The CDR3 runs 16 residues. CDR3 nucleotides: TGCGCCAGCAGCCAAGATCTGGACCTGAGCACAGATACGCAGTATTTT. This translates into CASSQDLDLSTDTQYF.

This clone was observed a few times. The chain uses TRBV5-1 and TRBJ1-6, with 7 positions matching TRBD1. CDR3 length: 17 residues. Germline CDR1 reads SGHRS; CDR2 reads YFSETQ. Unmatched junction bases numbered 8, after V lost 3 bases and J lost 2 bases. The CDR3 DNA is TGCGCCAGCAGCTCCCCCTCGGGACAGACCTATAATTCACCCCTCCACTTT. Encoded protein: CASSSPSGQTYNSPLHF.

In its sample, this clone was seen a few times. The V and J genes are TRBV30 and TRBJ1-6; no clear D gene. Germline V gene lookup returns CDR1 GTSNPN and CDR2 SVGIG (reference sequence). Trimming cost V 0 bases and J 9 bases, with 12 bases left between them. This CDR3 has 14 amino acids. The CDR3 region is CAWSVEGYSSPLHF. The DNA for the CDR3 is TGTGCCTGGAGTGTAGAAGGATACAGTTCACCCCTCCACTTT.

The CDR3 bases are TGTGCCAGCAGGACCCCTGTAGGGACACGGTATGGCTACACCTTC. It translates to CASRTPVGTRYGYTF. The chain carries TRBV6-5 and TRBJ1-2, with a possible D match to TRBD1 (6 bases). V was clipped by 6 bases and J by 5 bases, with 19 bases between them. Germline assignment: CDR1 MNHEY and CDR2 SVGAGI. CDR3 length: 15 residues.

The V gene is TRBV4-1, the J gene TRBJ2-1, with TRBD2 matching over 10 bases. This CDR3 is built from 17 residues. J was trimmed by 6 bases and V by 0 bases; bases with no gene match: 8. The V gene's germline CDR1 is MGHRA and CDR2 YSYEKL. The CDR3 here is CASSQETGSGGVNEQFF. The CDR3, as DNA: TGCGCCAGCAGCCAAGAAACCGGGAGCGGGGGGGTCAATGAGCAGTTCTTC.

Concerning this clone itself: This same CDR3 is encoded by further DNA sequences in the sample. CDR3 protein: CASSLGGGGTNYGYTF. CDR3 DNA sequence: TGTGCCAGCAGCTTGGGAGGAGGGGGCACCAACTATGGCTACACCTTC. J is TRBJ1-2 and V is TRBV5-6, with 7 bases fitting TRBD1. The V gene end was trimmed by 0 bases and the J gene end by 2 bases; junction bases not matched to a gene: 7. CDR1 is SGHDT and CDR2 is YYEEEE in the germline V gene. This CDR3 is 16 amino acids long. Full variable domain (outside the CDR3, taken from reference TRBV5-6 and TRBJ1-2): DAGVTQSPTHLIKTRGQQVTLRCSPKSGHDTVSWYQQALGQGPQFIFQYYEEEERQRGNFPDRFSGHQFPNYSSELNVNALLLGDSALYLCASSLGGGGTNYGYTFGSGTRLTVV.

This clone was seen more than once but under ten times. CDR3 protein: CASSAAGTTYGYTF. In nucleotides, the CDR3 is TGTGCCAGCAGTGCAGCCGGGACCACCTATGGCTACACCTTC. This sequence joins TRBV25-1 and TRBJ1-2; the D gene is possibly TRBD1 (5 bases). V lost 4 bases and J 4 bases, leaving 13 bases between the germline ends. Germline CDR1 is MGHDK and CDR2 is SYGVNS. The CDR3 is made up of 14 amino acids.

A few counts support this clone. CDR3 DNA: TGCGCCAGCAGCTTGAGCAGGGGAGGTAATTCACCCCTCCACTTT. Translation: CASSLSRGGNSPLHF. V is TRBV5-1 and J is TRBJ1-6, with TRBD1 as a possible D gene (6 bases). The CDR3 runs to 15 residues. The ends were cut back, 1 base at V and 6 bases at J, with 11 bases in the middle. Germline CDR1 SGHRS, CDR2 YFSETQ.

This clone was counted a few times. The chain has TRBV6-7 and TRBJ1-5; D gene unclear. TRBV6-7 is treated as an ORF (open reading frame) with a function not yet certain. The CDR3 extends over 14 amino acids. CDR3: CAKREGCRNQPQHF. CDR3 coding DNA: TGTGCGAAGAGGGAGGGATGTCGCAATCAGCCCCAGCATTTT.

The chain links TRBV18 to TRBJ1-2; TRBD1 agrees at 9 bases. The CDR3 sequence is 15 residues long. Germline values: CDR1 KGHSH, CDR2 LQKENI. V was pared by 6 bases and J by 5 bases, with 10 bases of the junction left unmatched. This CDR3 reads CASSSDRGKGYGYTF. In DNA form, the CDR3 reads TGTGCCAGCTCGTCGGACAGGGGAAAGGGATATGGCTACACCTTC.

The chain combines TRBV5-8 with TRBJ1-5, with D uncertain. The germline gives CDR1 SGHTS, CDR2 YDEGEE. This CDR3 contains 12 residues. Trimming took off 4 bases at V and 2 bases at J, with 4 bases between the two ends. The CDR3 protein is CASSGGNQPQHF. The CDR3 DNA follows: TGTGCCAGCAGCGGAGGCAATCAGCCCCAGCATTTT. The whole variable domain, remainder taken from reference TRBV5-8 and TRBJ1-5, is EAGVTQSPTHLIKTRGQQATLRCSPISGHTSVYWYQQALGLGLQFLLWYDEGEERNRGNFPPRFSGRQFPNYSSELNVNALELEDSALYLCASSGGNQPQHFGDGTRLSIL.

V gene TRBV6-2 or TRBV6-3 combines with J gene TRBJ2-7, with 14 bases matching TRBD2. The CDR3 is made up of 16 amino acids. J was trimmed by 3 bases and V by 2 bases; bases with no gene match: 3. CDR1 and CDR2 (germline): MNHEY, SVGEGT. In nucleotides, the CDR3 is TGTGCCAGCAGTTACCCTGGACTAGCGGGGGGCTACGAGCAGTACGTC. It is translated as CASSYPGLAGGYEQYV.

This clone was observed once. CDR3: CSVDAGHPTDTQYF. In DNA form, the CDR3 reads TGCAGCGTTGATGCGGGACACCCCACAGATACGCAGTATTTT. The chain has TRBV29-1 and TRBJ2-3; D might be TRBD1 or TRBD2, each matching 6 bases. Germline V gives CDR1 SQVTM, CDR2 ANQGSEA. The V gene lost 3 bases and the J gene lost 2 bases, with 12 bases spanning the gap. The CDR3 sequence is 14 residues long.

The V gene is TRBV5-3, the J gene TRBJ2-7, with TRBD1 identical over 8 bases. TRBV5-3 counts as an open reading frame of uncertain function. J was trimmed by 0 bases and V by 3 bases; bases with no gene match: 11. The CDR3 is made up of 17 amino acids. The CDR3 nucleotides are TGTGCCAGAAGCTCACATATAGGACAGGGCCTCTCCTACGAGCAGTACGTC. The encoded protein is CARSSHIGQGLSYEQYV.